Below are 5 T cell receptor beta chains sequenced from a single sample in a study of T cells in Graves' hyperthyroidism and ophthalmopathy. RNA transcripts were the template for amplifying TCR beta CDR3 regions. The HTBI primer set drove a first-round RT-PCR of the TCR CDR3. TCRdb re-analysed the multiplex PCR reads in MiXCR, keeping a single row per CDR3 protein. The sample has a few hundred thousand distinct CDR3 sequences; around 16% are singletons. The sample comprised blood. The receptors shown here come from a woman between 25 and 40 years old with Graves' hyperthyroidism.

This clonotype was observed a few times. The CDR3 coding sequence is TGCAGTGCGGCTAGCGTCGGGGAGCTGTTTTTT. This codes for CSAASVGELFF. The chain employs TRBV20-1 and TRBJ2-2; perhaps TRBD2 as D (6 bases). The CDR3 consists of 11 residues. CDR1 DFQATT and CDR2 SNEGSKA come from the germline V gene (reference sequence). V was clipped by 6 bases and J by 7 bases, with 9 bases between them.

The chain's CDR3 is CASSLWTSGSDEQFF. In nucleotides, the CDR3 is TGTGCCAGCAGCTTGTGGACTAGCGGGAGCGATGAGCAGTTCTTC. V usage is TRBV5-8 and J usage is TRBJ2-1; 13 nucleotides line up with TRBD2. Germline lookup yields CDR1 SGHTS and CDR2 YDEGEE. Unmatched junction bases numbered 3, after V lost 1 base and J lost 8 bases. This CDR3 has 15 amino acids.

This clonotype came up many times. The chain recombines TRBV3-1 with TRBJ2-7; D gene ambiguous. Per the germline V gene, CDR1 is LGHDT and CDR2 is YNNKEL (reference sequence). Trimming left V 4 bases short and J 6 bases short, with 10 bases between. CDR3 length equals 12 residues. This chain's CDR3 is CASSLFPAEQYF. The DNA for the CDR3 is TGTGCCAGCAGCCTCTTCCCCGCCGAGCAGTACTTC.

This chain connects TRBV19 to TRBJ1-5, with D perhaps TRBD1 (6 bases). CDR1 and CDR2 (germline): LNHDA, SQIVND (reference sequence). Trimming pared 7 bases from V and 1 base from J, leaving 11 bases between. The CDR3 totals 14 residues. The CDR3 nucleotides are TGTGCCAGTATAGGGACATCAAGCAATCAGCCCCAGCATTTT. This codes for CASIGTSSNQPQHF.

This clonotype has only a few counts. The chain combines TRBV27 with TRBJ2-7; 7 nucleotides match TRBD2. CDR3 length: 14 amino acids. V lost 8 bases, J lost 3 bases, and 10 bases stayed unmatched. From germline, CDR1 is MNHEY and CDR2 SMNVEV (reference sequence). In DNA, the CDR3 is TGTGCCAGCGGGAGGGGAGCGGTGGGCTACGAGCAGTACTTC. Amino acid sequence: CASGRGAVGYEQYF.